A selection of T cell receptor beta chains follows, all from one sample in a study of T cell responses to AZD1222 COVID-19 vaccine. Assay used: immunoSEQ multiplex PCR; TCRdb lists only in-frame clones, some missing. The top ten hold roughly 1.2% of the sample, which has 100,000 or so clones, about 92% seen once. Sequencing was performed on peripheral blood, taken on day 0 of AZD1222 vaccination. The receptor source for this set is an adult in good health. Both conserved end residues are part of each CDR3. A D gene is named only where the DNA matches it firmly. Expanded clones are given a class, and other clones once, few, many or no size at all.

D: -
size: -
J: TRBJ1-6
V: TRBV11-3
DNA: TGTGCCAGCAGCTTAGAAAGTACAGTACCCCATTCACCCCTCCACTTT
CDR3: CASSLESTVPHSPLHF

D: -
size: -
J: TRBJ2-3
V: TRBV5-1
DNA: TGCGCCAGCAGTCGGTGGCAGGCAGGGGGGGATACGCAGTATTTT
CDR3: CASSRWQAGGDTQYF

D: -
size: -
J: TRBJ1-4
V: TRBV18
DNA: TGTGCCAGCTCACGAAACCCACCCGATGAAAAACTGTTTTTT
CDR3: CASSRNPPDEKLFF

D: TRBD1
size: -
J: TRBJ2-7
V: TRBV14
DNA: TGTGCCAGCAGCCAACGACAGGGGTACGAGCAGTACTTC
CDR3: CASSQRQGYEQYF

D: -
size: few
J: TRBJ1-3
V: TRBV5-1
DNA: TGCGCCAGCAGCTCTAGAGCGAACCCTGGAAACACCATATATTTT
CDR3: CASSSRANPGNTIYF

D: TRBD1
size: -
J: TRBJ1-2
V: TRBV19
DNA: TGTGCCAGTAGTATCCTCCCGGGACAGGGGATCTATGGCTACACCTTC
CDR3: CASSILPGQGIYGYTF

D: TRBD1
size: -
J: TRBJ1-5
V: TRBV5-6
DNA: TGTGCCAGCAGCACCCGACAGGGGGTGCGACAGCCCCAGCATTTT
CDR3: CASSTRQGVRQPQHF

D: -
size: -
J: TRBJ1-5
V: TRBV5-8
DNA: TGTGCCAGCAGCTTGGGACACAGGGGCAATCAGCCCCAGCATTTT
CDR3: CASSLGHRGNQPQHF

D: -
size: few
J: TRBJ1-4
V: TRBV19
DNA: TGTGCCAGTAGTATGAGGGGCAGCCCCGAGGAAAAACTGTTTTTT
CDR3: CASSMRGSPEEKLFF

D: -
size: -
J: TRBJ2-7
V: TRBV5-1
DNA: TGCGCCAGCAGCTTGGGTAGCCAGGGACTCTTTAGAGGGTACGAGCAGTACTTC
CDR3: CASSLGSQGLFRGYEQYF

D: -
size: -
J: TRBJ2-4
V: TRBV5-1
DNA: TGCGCCAGCAGCGACGGATTAGGGTCTAAAAACATTCAGTACTTC
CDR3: CASSDGLGSKNIQYF

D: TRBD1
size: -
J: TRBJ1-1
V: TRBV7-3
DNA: TGTGCCAGCAGCCTTCAGACAGGGGGCGGAACTGAAGCTTTCTTT
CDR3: CASSLQTGGGTEAFF

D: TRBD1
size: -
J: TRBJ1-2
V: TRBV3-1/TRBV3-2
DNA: TGTGCCAGCAGCCAAGGGAACAGGGGGCCAGGCTACACCTTC
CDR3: CASSQGNRGPGYTF

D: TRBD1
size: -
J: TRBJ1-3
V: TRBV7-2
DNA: TGTGCCAGCAGCCGGACAGGGTCACCTGGAAACACCATATATTTT
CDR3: CASSRTGSPGNTIYF

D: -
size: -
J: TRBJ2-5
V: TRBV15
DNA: TGTGCCACCTCGGGCTCGAGGGAGACCCAGTACTTC
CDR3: CATSGSRETQYF

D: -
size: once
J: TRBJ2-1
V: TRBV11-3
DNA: TGTGCCAGCAGCTTAAACAGGCTCACCGAGCAGTTCTTC
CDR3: CASSLNRLTEQFF

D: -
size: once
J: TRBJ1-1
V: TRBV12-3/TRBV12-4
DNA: TGTGCCAGCAGTTTTGCTATGAGGGTGGAAGCTTTCTTT
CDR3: CASSFAMRVEAFF

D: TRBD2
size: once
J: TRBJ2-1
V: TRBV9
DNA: TGTGCCAGCAGCCTACTAGCGGGAGGGCCCTATGAGCAGTTCTTC
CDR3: CASSLLAGGPYEQFF

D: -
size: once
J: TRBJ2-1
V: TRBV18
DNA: TGTGCCAGCTCCCTGACTATTATCCCTCACAATGAGCAGTTCTTC
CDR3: CASSLTIIPHNEQFF

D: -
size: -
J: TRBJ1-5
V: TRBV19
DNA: TGTGCCAGTAGTATAAACAGTAATAGCAATCAGCCCCAGCATTTT
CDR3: CASSINSNSNQPQHF

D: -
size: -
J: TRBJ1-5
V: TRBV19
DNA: TGTGCCAGTAGTATAGCAGGGGTAAATCAGCCCCAGCATTTT
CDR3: CASSIAGVNQPQHF

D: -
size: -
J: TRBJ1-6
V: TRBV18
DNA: TGTGCCAGCTCACCCGGGAATTCACCCCTCCACTTT
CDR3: CASSPGNSPLHF

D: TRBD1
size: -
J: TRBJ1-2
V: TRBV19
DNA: TGTGCCAGTAGGCCGTCGGGACAGGGCTATGGCTACACCTTC
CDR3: CASRPSGQGYGYTF

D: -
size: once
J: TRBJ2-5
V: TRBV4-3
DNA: TGCGCCAGCAGCCAAGATATCAACCAAGAGACCCAGTACTTC
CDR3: CASSQDINQETQYF

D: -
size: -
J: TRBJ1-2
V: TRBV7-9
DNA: TGTGCCAGCAGCTCGCCCATCTCGGGCTACACCTTC
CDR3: CASSSPISGYTF

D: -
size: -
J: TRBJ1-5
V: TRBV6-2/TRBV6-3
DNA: TGTGCCAGCAGCCCCCTTTTGCAGCCGAATCAGCCCCAGCATTTT
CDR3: CASSPLLQPNQPQHF

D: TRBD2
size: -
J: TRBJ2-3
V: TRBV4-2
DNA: TGTGCCAGCAGCCAAGATTCGGCGGGAGGCACAGATACGCAGTATTTT
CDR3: CASSQDSAGGTDTQYF

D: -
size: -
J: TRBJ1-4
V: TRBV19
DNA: TGTGCCAGTAGTATAAGGGCAACTAATGAAAAACTGTTTTTT
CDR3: CASSIRATNEKLFF

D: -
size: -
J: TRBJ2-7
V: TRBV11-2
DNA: TGTGCCAGCAGCTTAGACAGGGACCCCTCCTACGAGCAGTACTTC
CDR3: CASSLDRDPSYEQYF

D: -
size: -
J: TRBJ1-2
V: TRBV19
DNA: TGTGCCAGTAGTATGGCAGGGCTCGACTATGGCTACACCTTC
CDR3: CASSMAGLDYGYTF

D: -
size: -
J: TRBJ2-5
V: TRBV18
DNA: TGTGCCAGCTCACCGGGGACGGGACTGCCTCTGAAGACCCAGTACTTC
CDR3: CASSPGTGLPLKTQYF

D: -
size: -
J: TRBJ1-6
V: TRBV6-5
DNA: TGTGCCAGCGGAAAAGGACAGTTGAATTCACCCCTCCACTTT
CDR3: CASGKGQLNSPLHF

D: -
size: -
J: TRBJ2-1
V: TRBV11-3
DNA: TGTGCCAGCAGCTTAAATGGCGGCGGGAATGAGCAGTTCTTC
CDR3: CASSLNGGGNEQFF

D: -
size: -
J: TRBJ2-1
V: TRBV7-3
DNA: TGTGCCAGCGGGAGGAACAATGAGCAGTTCTTC
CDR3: CASGRNNEQFF

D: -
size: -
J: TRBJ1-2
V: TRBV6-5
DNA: TGTGCCAGCAGCCACAGGGATGGCTACACCTTC
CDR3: CASSHRDGYTF

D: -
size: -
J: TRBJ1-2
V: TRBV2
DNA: TGTGCCAGCATACAGCGAGTACCCTATGGCTACACCTTC
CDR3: CASIQRVPYGYTF

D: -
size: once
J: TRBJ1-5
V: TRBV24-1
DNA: TGTGCCACCAGTGAGGGGAGCTTCAATCAGCCCCAGCATTTT
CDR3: CATSEGSFNQPQHF

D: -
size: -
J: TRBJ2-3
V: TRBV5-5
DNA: TGTGCCAGCAGCTTCGATGTAAGCACAGATACGCAGTATTTT
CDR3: CASSFDVSTDTQYF

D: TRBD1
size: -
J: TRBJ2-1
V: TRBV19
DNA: TGTGCCAGTAGTCCCGCAGGACAGGGAGGCAATGAGCAGTTCTTC
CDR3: CASSPAGQGGNEQFF

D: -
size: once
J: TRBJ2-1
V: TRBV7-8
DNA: TGTGCCAGCAGCTCTAGAGGAGCTAGGCTCAATGAGCAGTTCTTC
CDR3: CASSSRGARLNEQFF

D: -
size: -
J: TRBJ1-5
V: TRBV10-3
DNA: TGTGCCATCAGTGACCGCCGAGGAAACCAGCCCCAGCATTTT
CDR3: CAISDRRGNQPQHF

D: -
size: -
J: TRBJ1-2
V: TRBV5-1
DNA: TGCGCCAGCCAGCTCGGATATTCTGGCTATGGCTACACCTTC
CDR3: CASQLGYSGYGYTF

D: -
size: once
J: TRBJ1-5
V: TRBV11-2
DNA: TGTGCCAGCAGCTCCGACGGTAGTAGCAATCAGCCCCAGCATTTT
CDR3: CASSSDGSSNQPQHF

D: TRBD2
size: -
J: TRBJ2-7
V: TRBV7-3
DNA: TGTGCCAGCAGCTTATACCGGGGGGCCTACGAGCAGTACTTC
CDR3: CASSLYRGAYEQYF

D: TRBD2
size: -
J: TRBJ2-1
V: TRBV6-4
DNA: TGTGCCAGCAGTCCGGGACTAGCGTCCAATGAGCAGTTCTTC
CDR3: CASSPGLASNEQFF

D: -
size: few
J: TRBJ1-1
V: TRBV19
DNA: TGTGCCAGTAGTACCCCGGGAGGGATGAACACTGAAGCTTTCTTT
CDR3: CASSTPGGMNTEAFF

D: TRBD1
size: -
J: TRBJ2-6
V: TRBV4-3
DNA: TGCGCCAGCAGCCAACTACAGGGGGCTGGGGCCAACGTCCTGACTTTC
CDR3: CASSQLQGAGANVLTF

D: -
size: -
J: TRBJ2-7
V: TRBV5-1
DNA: TGCGCCAGCAGCTTGGCGGAGGTCAGGGGACTCTACGAGCAGTACTTC
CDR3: CASSLAEVRGLYEQYF

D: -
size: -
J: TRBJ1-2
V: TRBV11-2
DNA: TGTGCCAGCAGCTTGGACGGCGGCGGGGGCTACACCTTC
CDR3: CASSLDGGGGYTF

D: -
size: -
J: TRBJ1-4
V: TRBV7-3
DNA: TGTGCCAGCAGCTTAGGACAGACACCTTTCTATGAAAAACTGTTTTTT
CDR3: CASSLGQTPFYEKLFF

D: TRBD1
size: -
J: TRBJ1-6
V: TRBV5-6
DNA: TGTGCCAGCACCCTCCTGGGGACAGGTAGTAATTCACCCCTCCACTTT
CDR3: CASTLLGTGSNSPLHF

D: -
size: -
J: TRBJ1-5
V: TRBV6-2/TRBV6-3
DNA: TGTGCCAGCAGTTACTCGGAAGGCAATCAGCCCCAGCATTTT
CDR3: CASSYSEGNQPQHF

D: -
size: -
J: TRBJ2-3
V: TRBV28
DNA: TGTGCCAGCAGTTTACTAGACACAGATACGCAGTATTTT
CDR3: CASSLLDTDTQYF

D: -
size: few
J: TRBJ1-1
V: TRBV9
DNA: TGTGCCAGCAGCCTGCAGGGGCGTACTGAAGCTTTCTTT
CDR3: CASSLQGRTEAFF

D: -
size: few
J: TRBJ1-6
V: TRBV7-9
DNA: TGTGCCAGCAGCTTAATCTTGGGAGAGTCACCCCTCCACTTT
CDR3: CASSLILGESPLHF

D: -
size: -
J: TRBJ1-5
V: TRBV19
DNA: TGTGCCAGTAGTGAGATGCATCAGCCCCAGCATTTT
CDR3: CASSEMHQPQHF

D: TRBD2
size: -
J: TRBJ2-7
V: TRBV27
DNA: TGTGCCAGCAGGACCCAACTAGCGGGGGGACCGCAGTACTTC
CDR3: CASRTQLAGGPQYF